A single sample is the source of the 2 T cell receptor beta chains below, sequenced in a study (dated by TCRdb to between 2014 and 2017). Library preparation employed 5' RACE. Sequenced on an Illumina MiSeq. Clones were called with MiXCR by TCRdb after fastp trimmed the public reads at Q25, and only in-frame beta chains were retained. Rows with one shared CDR3 protein collapse into an entry with the most common genes and DNA. This sample is represented by some 54,000 distinct CDR3 sequences; approximately 17% of them were singletons. The top ten clonotypes cover around 2% of the sample. Sample: naive CD4+ T cells sorted from blood. The cell subset or site label for this specimen denotes: naive CD4+ T cells, CD4+CD45RA+CD25-. The receptors were gathered from a female donor with breast cancer.

This clonotype showed up many times. In DNA form, the CDR3 reads TGCAGTGCTTCCTTCGACAGCTCTGGGGCCAACGTCCTGACTTTC. Translated: CSASFDSSGANVLTF. The genes are TRBV20-1 and TRBJ2-6, with D possibly being TRBD1 (5 bases). The ends were cut back, 5 bases at V and 0 bases at J, with 11 bases in the middle. This CDR3 is built from 15 residues. The V gene's germline CDR1 is DFQATT and CDR2 SNEGSKA (reference sequence).

This clonotype was recorded many times. The chain links TRBV7-2 to TRBJ1-1; the D gene is possibly TRBD1 (6 bases). V lost 5 bases, J lost 0 bases, and 10 bases lay in between. Germline V CDR1 and CDR2: SGHTA, FQGNSA. This CDR3 has 14 amino acids. CDR3 coding DNA: TGTGCCAGCAGCCCGTACAGGGTGAACACTGAAGCTTTCTTT. Its translation is CASSPYRVNTEAFF.